This T cell receptor (beta chain) appears in the sequencing data of a study of T cell responses to AZD1222 COVID-19 vaccine. Study conclusions and caveats: Spike-specific TCR breadth and depth both grew after two AZD1222 doses. Sampling captured repertoires only after the peak T cell response. Clonal diversity may have been underestimated in mostly white British donors.

Libraries were prepared by immunoSEQ multiplex PCR; TCRdb keeps only in-frame clonotypes and omits some of them. There are 150,000 or so clones in the sample; about 90% occur only once, and 4.5% to 6% lies in the top ten. Trimming pared 1 base from V and 8 bases from J, leaving 21 bases between. The CDR3 length is 17 residues. The germline V gene encodes CDR1 SEHNR and CDR2 FQNEAQ (reference sequence). As for this clone: As yet, its antigen is unknown.

The material was peripheral blood, obtained on day 0 of MenACWY control vaccination. The chain recombines TRBV7-9 with TRBJ2-1, with D maybe TRBD2 (7 bases). This clonotype was obtained from an adult in good health. CDR3 region: CASSLGAGAGQGHEQFF. The CDR3 bases are TGTGCCAGCAGCTTAGGGGCGGGGGCCGGCCAAGGACATGAGCAGTTCTTC.